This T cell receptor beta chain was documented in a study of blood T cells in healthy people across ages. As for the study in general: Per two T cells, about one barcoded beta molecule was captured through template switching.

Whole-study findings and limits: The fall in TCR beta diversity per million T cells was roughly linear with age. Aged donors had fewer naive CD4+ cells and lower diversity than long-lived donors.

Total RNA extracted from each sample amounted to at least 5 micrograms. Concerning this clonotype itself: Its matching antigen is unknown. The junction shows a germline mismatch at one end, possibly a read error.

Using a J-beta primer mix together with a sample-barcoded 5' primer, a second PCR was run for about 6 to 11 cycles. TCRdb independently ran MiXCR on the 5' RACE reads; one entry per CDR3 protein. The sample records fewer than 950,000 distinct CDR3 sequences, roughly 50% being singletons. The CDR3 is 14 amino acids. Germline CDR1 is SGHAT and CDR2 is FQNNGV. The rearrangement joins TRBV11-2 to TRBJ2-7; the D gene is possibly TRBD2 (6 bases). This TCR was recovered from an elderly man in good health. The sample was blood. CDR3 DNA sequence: TGTGCCAGCAGCCGCGGGGCGATATCCTCCGAGCAGTACTTC. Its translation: CASSRGAISSEQYF.